Sequencing of this T cell receptor (beta chain) was carried out in a study of T-cell memory formation after mild COVID-19. The overall study: Each donor largely had its own TCR clusters.

V lost 6 bases and J 5 bases, leaving 13 bases between the germline ends. The CDR3 consists of 13 residues. General study results and limits: Researchers found some responding clones in pre-infection memory, a sign that cross-reactive memory joined. Researchers report contracting CD4+ clones mostly in CM and EM, with CD8+ clones in EMRA.

Libraries for TCRalpha and TCRbeta carried sample barcodes and unique molecular identifiers via 5'RACE. From the 5' RACE reads, TCRdb called clonotypes with MiXCR, one entry per CDR3 protein. The table records 470,000 or so distinct CDR3 sequences, about 19% of them present only once. In regard to this clonotype: Antigen unknown.

Sequenced material: PBMCs or a T cell subset sorted from them (not recorded which). The TCR originated in an adult woman who had mild COVID-19 (a few samples of this study predate the infection). Cell type and time point are not known. V and J are TRBV12-3 or TRBV12-4 and TRBJ1-2, with D perhaps TRBD1 (6 bases). The CDR3 region has the DNA TGTGCCAGCAGGGATACAGGGCCATATGGCTACACCTTC. Its protein product is CASRDTGPYGYTF.